This note documents a single T cell receptor beta chain sequence. Using immunoSEQ multiplex PCR, the repertoire was profiled, and TCRdb retains in-frame clones only, with some absent. The repertoire holds fewer than 90,000 clones, with approximately 87% as singletons. With 2 bases removed from V and 2 bases from J, the gap between germline ends came to 8 bases. There are 14 residues in the CDR3. Germline V lookup: CDR1 SGHAT, CDR2 FQDESV (reference sequence). The data derive from a study of control samples from healthy donors and cancer patients. This TCR was recovered from a man in his forties or fifties in good health. The sample consisted of blood. The V gene is TRBV11-1, the J gene TRBJ2-3; D gene uncertain. This CDR3 is CASSLLFITDTQYF. The CDR3 DNA reads TGTGCCAGCAGCTTACTTTTTATCACAGATACGCAGTATTTT.